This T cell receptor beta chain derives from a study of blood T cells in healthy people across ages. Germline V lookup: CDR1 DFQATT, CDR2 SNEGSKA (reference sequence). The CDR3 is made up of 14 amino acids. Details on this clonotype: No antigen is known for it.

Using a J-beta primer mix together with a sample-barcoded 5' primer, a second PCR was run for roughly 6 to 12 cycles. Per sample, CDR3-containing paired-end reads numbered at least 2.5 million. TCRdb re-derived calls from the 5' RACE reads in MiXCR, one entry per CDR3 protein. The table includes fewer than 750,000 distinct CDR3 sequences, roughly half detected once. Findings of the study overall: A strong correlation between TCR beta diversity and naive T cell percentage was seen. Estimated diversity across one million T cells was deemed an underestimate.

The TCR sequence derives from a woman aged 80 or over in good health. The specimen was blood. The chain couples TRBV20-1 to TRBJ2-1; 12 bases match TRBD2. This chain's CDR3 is CGVRRLAGVNEQFF. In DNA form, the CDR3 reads TGCGGTGTTAGAAGACTAGCGGGAGTCAATGAGCAGTTCTTC.